This T cell receptor beta chain comes out of a study of OX40 agonist ivuxolimab in advanced cancers. Background for the entire study: Ivuxolimab was a fully human IgG2 agonistic monoclonal antibody targeting the costimulatory receptor OX40 (CD134). Intravenous ivuxolimab was administered to patients every 2 weeks at six dose levels: 0.01, 0.1, 0.3, 1.5, 3 and 10 mg/kg. Of the approximately 50 dose-escalation patients, hepatocellular carcinoma was present in approximately 20, melanoma in roughly 15, renal cell carcinoma in 9 and head and neck cancer in 9. The dose-escalation cohort was 82.7% male with a mean age of around 64 years, ranging from roughly 20 to 80. Prior anti-PD-1, anti-PD-L1 or anti-CTLA-4 therapy was permitted, and checkpoint inhibitors had been received by approximately 39% of dose-escalation patients. Three dose-escalation patients achieved partial responses, one with hepatocellular carcinoma and two with cutaneous melanoma. The purpose of peripheral TCRbeta sequencing was to test whether ivuxolimab changed TCR sequence diversity and led to clonal T-cell expansion. The monotherapy dose-escalation portion (N of about 50 patients) of the phase I ivuxolimab trial is reported in the paper. What the research found in general, with its limitations: The antigen specificity of the peripheral T cells that underwent clonal expansion was not determined. Partial responders in the 0.1-3.0 mg/kg groups had among the lowest normalized peripheral clonal expansion, especially among CD8+ T cells. Low levels of normalized T-cell clonal expansion were also shown by some nonresponding patients. On average, CD8+ T cells showed more expanded clones than CD4+ T cells after ivuxolimab. Clonal expansion of both CD4+ and CD8+ blood T cells was observed from baseline to week 6 at doses 0.1 to 3.0 mg/kg.

CDR1 SGHTA and CDR2 FQGNSA were looked up in the germline V gene. There are 16 amino acids in the CDR3, from cysteine to phenylalanine inclusive. The DNA shown is the 48-base CDR3, in frame from base 1. V is trimmed back by 2 bases and J by 2 bases, and the junction contains 6 bases that no gene match accounts for. A word on this clone: This clone's antigen is unknown. No per-base quality is available; no much larger clone lies one base away.

Genomic DNA was isolated from the sorted cells so that the TCRbeta CDR3 region could be sequenced. The immunoSEQ Assay was used to sequence the TCRbeta CDR3 regions. TCRdb carries this immuneACCESS record with in-frame sequences only. Its versions omit some clonotypes, under half of them owing to an unresolved V gene in the studies checked, with the rest unexplained. In all, the sample holds about 34,000 clones, and approximately 82% of those were seen once. The leading ten clones occupy over 2.5% of the sample. The trial excluded patients who had a history of autoimmune disease or were on systemic immunosuppression. Peripheral blood for TCR sequencing was collected from all dose cohorts at baseline, on cycle 4 day 1, and on cycle 7 day 1. The samples were drawn from a first-in-human, open-label, multicenter phase I dose-escalation trial of ivuxolimab. The trial enrolled adults with locally advanced or metastatic head and neck squamous cell, hepatocellular, melanoma or renal cell carcinoma. Before TCR sequencing, CD4+ T cells and CD8+ T cells from peripheral blood were sorted into separate populations.

The receptor chain draws on TRBV7-2 and TRBJ2-3; 8 central nucleotides agree with TRBD2. The sequence came from an adult with an advanced solid tumor such as melanoma, head and neck, liver or kidney cancer. Material: CD4+ or CD8+ T cells sorted from blood, obtained in a trial of the OX40 agonist ivuxolimab. The CDR3 amino acid sequence is: CASSLRVAGTTDTQYF. In nucleotide form, the sequence is TGTGCCAGCAGCTTAAGGGTAGCGGGGACCACAGATACGCAGTATTTT.